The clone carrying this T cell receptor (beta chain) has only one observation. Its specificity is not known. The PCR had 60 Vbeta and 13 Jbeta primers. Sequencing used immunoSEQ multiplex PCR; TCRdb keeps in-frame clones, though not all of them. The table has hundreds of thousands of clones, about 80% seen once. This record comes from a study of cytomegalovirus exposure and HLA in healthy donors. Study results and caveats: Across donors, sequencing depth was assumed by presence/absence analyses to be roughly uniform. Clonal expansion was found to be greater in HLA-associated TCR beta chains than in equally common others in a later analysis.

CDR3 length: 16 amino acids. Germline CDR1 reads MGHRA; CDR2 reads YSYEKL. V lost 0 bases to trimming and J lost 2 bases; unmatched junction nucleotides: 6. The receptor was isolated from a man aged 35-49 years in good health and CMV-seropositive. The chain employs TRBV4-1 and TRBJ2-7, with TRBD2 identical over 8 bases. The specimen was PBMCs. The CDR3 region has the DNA TGCGCCAGCAGCCAAGATCCAGTGCGGGAGGCCTACGAGCAGTACTTC. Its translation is CASSQDPVREAYEQYF.